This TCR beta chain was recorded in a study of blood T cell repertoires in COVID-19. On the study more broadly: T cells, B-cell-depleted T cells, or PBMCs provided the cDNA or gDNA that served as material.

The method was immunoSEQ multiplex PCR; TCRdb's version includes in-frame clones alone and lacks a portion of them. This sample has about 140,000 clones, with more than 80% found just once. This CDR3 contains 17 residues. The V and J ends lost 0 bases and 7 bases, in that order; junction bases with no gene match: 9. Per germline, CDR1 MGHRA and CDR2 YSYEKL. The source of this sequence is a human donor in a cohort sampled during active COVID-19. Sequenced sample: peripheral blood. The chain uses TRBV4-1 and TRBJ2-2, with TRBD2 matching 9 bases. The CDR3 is CASSQDPNSGGNGELFF. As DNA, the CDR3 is TGCGCCAGCAGCCAAGATCCTAATAGCGGGGGAAACGGGGAGCTGTTTTTT.